This T cell receptor beta chain was obtained from a study of CD8 T cells in ankylosing spondylitis. Study results and caveats: In ankylosing spondylitis blood, a motif of roughly 8 highly homologous TCR beta variants appeared characteristic. Some motif variants had been reported before (in reactive arthritis synovial fluid and blood).

The germline CDR1 and CDR2 sequences are PRHDT and FYEKMQ (reference sequence). This CDR3 is 13 amino acids long. V lost 5 bases and J lost 4, with 12 bases in between. With respect to this clonotype: Its antigen is unknown.

Preparation of TCR beta libraries was done by quantitative 5'-RACE with molecular barcodes. TCRdb reprocessed the 5' RACE reads via MiXCR and lists one record per CDR3 protein. The profile shows roughly 160,000 distinct CDR3 sequences, roughly 10% of them singletons. Source material: blood, either unsorted or a sorted T cell fraction (not recorded which). The chain uses TRBV13 and TRBJ2-7; D perhaps matches TRBD1 (6 bases). The TCR was taken from a female donor with ankylosing spondylitis or in good health (not recorded which). This chain's CDR3 is CASSPGQRYEQYF. As DNA, the CDR3 is TGTGCCAGCAGCCCAGGACAGAGGTACGAGCAGTACTTC.